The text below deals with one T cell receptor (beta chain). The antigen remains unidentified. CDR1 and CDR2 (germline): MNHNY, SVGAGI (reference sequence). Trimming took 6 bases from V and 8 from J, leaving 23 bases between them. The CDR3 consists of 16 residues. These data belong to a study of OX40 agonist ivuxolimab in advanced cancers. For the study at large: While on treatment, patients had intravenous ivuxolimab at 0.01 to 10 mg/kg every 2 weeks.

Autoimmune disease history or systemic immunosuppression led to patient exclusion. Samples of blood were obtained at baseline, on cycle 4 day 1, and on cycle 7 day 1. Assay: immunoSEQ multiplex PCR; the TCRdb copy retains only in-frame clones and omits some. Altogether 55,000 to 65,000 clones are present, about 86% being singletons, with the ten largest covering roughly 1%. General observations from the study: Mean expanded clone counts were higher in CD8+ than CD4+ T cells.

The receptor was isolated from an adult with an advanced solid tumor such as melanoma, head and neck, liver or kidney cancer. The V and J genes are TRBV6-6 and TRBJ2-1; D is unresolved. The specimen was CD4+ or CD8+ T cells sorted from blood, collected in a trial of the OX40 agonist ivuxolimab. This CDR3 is CASRPPPGRHRDEQFF. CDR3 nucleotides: TGTGCCAGCAGACCTCCTCCGGGCAGACACCGCGATGAGCAGTTCTTC.